A single sample is the source of the 9 T cell receptor beta chains below, sequenced in a study of blood T cell repertoires in COVID-19. Here immunoSEQ multiplex PCR was the method, and the copy in TCRdb shows in-frame clones only, minus some. The table records 300,000 to 450,000 clones, around 87% of them present only once. The sample was peripheral blood. Receptors were obtained from a woman in her twenties or thirties with COVID-19, enrolled during active disease.

A note on this clone: Other nucleotide sequences from this sample produce the same CDR3. V is TRBV20-1 and J is TRBJ2-2; possible D gene TRBD2, 5 bases. The CDR3 is 11 amino acids. Germline CDR1 DFQATT, CDR2 SNEGSKA (reference sequence). Between the trimmed V and J ends, which lost 3 bases and 6 bases, there was a span of 5 bases. CDR3 loop: CSARGAGELFF. CDR3 nucleotides: TGCAGTGCTAGGGGAGCCGGGGAGCTGTTTTTT.

The chain couples TRBV7-3 to TRBJ2-2; 7 positions match TRBD2. The trim removed 5 bases at V and 5 bases at J, leaving 5 bases unmatched. Per the germline V gene, CDR1 is SGHTA and CDR2 is FQGTGA. This CDR3 comprises 14 residues. This CDR3 reads CASSRTSVTGELFF. CDR3 in DNA: TGTGCCAGCAGCCGCACTAGCGTTACCGGGGAGCTGTTTTTT.

The rearrangement joins TRBV28 to TRBJ1-2; tentatively, D is TRBD1 (5 bases). The CDR3 has 14 amino acids. With 6 bases removed from V and 4 bases from J, the gap between germline ends came to 15 bases. Germline V gene lookup returns CDR1 MDHEN and CDR2 SYDVKM. Here the CDR3 DNA reads TGTGCCAGCAGAAGCCCCAGGGTAATCTATGGCTACACCTTC. It encodes CASRSPRVIYGYTF.

This clone was counted many times. The sample holds other DNA sequences that translate to the same CDR3. The chain joins TRBV29-1 to TRBJ2-7; D is ambiguous. The CDR3 has 12 amino acids. The V gene's germline CDR1 is SQVTM and CDR2 ANQGSEA. V was cut by 6 bases and J by 1 base, with 10 bases left in between. CDR3 sequence reads: CSVAPSSYEQYF. CDR3 DNA sequence: TGCAGCGTGGCCCCCAGTTCCTACGAGCAGTACTTC.

This chain uses TRBV2 with TRBJ2-1; D perhaps matches TRBD2 (6 bases). Trimming cost V 3 bases and J 5 bases, with 20 bases left between them. Germline V CDR1 and CDR2: SNHLY, FYNNEI. This CDR3 comprises 17 residues. CDR3 loop: CASSERGGPPLDNEQFF. The CDR3 DNA sequence: TGTGCCAGCAGTGAGCGAGGAGGGCCGCCCCTTGACAATGAGCAGTTCTTC.

The V gene is TRBV21-1, the J gene TRBJ2-7; TRBD2, the table's D call, lacks a check against the DNA. TRBV21-1 is noted as a pseudogene. The CDR3 has 19 amino acids. The CDR3 DNA sequence: TGTGCCAGCAGCGCCCCGGGGGCGCTAGCGGCCACCTTAGTCTACGAGCAGTACTTC. Translation gives CASSAPGALAATLVYEQYF.

The chain is built from TRBV2 and TRBJ1-6, with unresolved D. Germline loops: CDR1 SNHLY, CDR2 FYNNEI. Trimming took 1 base from V and 0 from J, leaving 7 bases between them. CDR3 length: 16 amino acids. The CDR3 coding sequence is TGTGCCAGCAGTGAAGGTCGTAGCTCCTATAATTCACCCCTCCACTTT. As protein: CASSEGRSSYNSPLHF.

A single count supports this clone. The gene calls are TRBV7-2 and TRBJ2-1, with 12 nucleotides matching TRBD2. CDR1 and CDR2 (germline): SGHTA, FQGNSA. Trimming removed 1 base from V and 6 bases from J; junction bases left unmatched: 4. The CDR3 contains 16 residues. CDR3 in amino acids: CASSLELAGGLNEQFF. CDR3 nucleotides: TGTGCCAGCAGCTTAGAACTAGCGGGAGGTCTCAATGAGCAGTTCTTC.

This chain joins TRBV11-2 and TRBJ1-3; 7 positions match TRBD1. The CDR3 has 15 amino acids. V lost 5 bases, J lost 4 bases, and 8 bases stayed unmatched. Germline V lookup: CDR1 SGHAT, CDR2 FQNNGV. The DNA of the CDR3 is TGTGCCAGCAGCCTCGACAGGGTGTACGGAAACACCATATATTTT. It specifies CASSLDRVYGNTIYF.